This T cell receptor beta chain was captured in a study of cytomegalovirus exposure and HLA in healthy donors. Study conclusions and caveats: Later on, an analysis found that several of the most significant clusters appeared to be linked to common viral pathogens, which included parvovirus B19.

A multiplex PCR was run with 60 Vbeta primers and 13 Jbeta primers. The data were produced by immunoSEQ multiplex PCR, yet TCRdb's version contains in-frame clones alone and is incomplete. The repertoire table contains 150,000 to 200,000 clones. In regard to this clone: Its matching antigen is unknown.

CDR1 is SEHNR, CDR2 FQNEAQ, per germline (reference sequence). V lost 4 bases, J lost 6 bases, and 9 bases stayed unmatched. This CDR3 comprises 16 residues. The chain employs TRBV7-9 and TRBJ2-3, with TRBD2 identical over 11 bases. Sequencing was carried out using PBMCs. This sequence was found in a woman aged 18-30 years in good health and CMV-seropositive. CDR3 DNA sequence: TGTGCCAGCAGCTCCATAGCGGGAGGGCCATTTGATACGCAGTATTTT. Its protein is CASSSIAGGPFDTQYF.